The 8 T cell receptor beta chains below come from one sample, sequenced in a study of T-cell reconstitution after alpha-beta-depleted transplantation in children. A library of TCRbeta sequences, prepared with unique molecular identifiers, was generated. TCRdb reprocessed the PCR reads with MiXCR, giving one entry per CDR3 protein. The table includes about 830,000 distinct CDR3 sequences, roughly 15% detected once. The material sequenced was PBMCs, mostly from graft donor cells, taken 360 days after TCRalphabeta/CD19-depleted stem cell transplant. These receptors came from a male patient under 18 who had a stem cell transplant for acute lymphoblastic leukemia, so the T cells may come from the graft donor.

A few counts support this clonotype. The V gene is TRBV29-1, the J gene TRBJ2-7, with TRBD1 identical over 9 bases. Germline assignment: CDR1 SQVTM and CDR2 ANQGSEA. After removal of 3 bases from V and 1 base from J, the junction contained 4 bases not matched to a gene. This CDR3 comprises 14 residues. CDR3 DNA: TGCAGCGTTGAGTTGGGGACAGGGTCCTACGAGCAGTACTTC. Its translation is CSVELGTGSYEQYF.

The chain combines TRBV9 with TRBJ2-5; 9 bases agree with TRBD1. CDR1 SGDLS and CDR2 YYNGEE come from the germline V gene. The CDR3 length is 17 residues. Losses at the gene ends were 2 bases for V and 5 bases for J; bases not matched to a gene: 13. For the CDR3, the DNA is TGTGCCAGCAGCGTGGATCCACAGGGGGCTATTAGGGAGACCCAGTACTTC. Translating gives CASSVDPQGAIRETQYF.

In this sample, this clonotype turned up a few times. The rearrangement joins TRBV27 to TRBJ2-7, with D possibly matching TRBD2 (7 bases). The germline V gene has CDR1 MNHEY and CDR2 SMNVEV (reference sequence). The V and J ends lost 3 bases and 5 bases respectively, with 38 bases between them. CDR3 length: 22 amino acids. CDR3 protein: CASSLSSWGPRFFLREFHEQYF. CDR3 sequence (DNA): TGTGCCAGCAGTTTGTCTTCTTGGGGGCCTCGATTTTTTTTGCGGGAGTTCCACGAGCAGTACTTC.

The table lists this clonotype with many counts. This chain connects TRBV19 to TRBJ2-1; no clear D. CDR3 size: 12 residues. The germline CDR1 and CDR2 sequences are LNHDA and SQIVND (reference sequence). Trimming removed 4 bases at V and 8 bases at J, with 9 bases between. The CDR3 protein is CASSTRLDEQFF. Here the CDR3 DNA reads TGTGCCAGTAGTACTAGATTGGATGAGCAGTTCTTC.

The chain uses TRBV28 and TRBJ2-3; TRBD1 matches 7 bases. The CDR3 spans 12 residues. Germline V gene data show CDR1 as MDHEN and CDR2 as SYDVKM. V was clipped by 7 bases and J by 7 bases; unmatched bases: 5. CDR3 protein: CASIATGNTQYF. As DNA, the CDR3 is TGTGCCAGCATAGCGACAGGGAATACGCAGTATTTT.

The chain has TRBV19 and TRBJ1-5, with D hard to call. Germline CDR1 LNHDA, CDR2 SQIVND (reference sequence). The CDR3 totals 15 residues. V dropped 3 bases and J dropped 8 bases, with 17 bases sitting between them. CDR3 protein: CASSIVGPSSKPQHF. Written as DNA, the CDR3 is TGTGCCAGTAGTATCGTGGGCCCTTCCTCGAAGCCCCAGCATTTT.

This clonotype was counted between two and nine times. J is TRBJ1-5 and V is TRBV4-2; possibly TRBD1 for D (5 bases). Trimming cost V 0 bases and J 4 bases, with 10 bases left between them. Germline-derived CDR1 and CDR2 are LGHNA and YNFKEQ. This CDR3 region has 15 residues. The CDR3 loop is CASSQEQDFNQPQHF. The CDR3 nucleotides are TGTGCCAGCAGCCAAGAACAGGACTTTAATCAGCCCCAGCATTTT.

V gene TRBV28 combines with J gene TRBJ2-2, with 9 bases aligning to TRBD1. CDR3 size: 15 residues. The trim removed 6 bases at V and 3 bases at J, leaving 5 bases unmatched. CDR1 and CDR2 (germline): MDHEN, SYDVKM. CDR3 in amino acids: CASRQDRGHTGELFF. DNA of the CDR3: TGTGCCAGCAGGCAGGACAGGGGCCACACCGGGGAGCTGTTTTTT.